The present entry profiles one T cell receptor (beta chain) with its context. These data come from a study of blood T cell repertoires in COVID-19. Study summary: Collection of acute and convalescent COVID-19 samples took place in the United States, Italy and Spain.

Participants were placed into cohorts based on the clinical history they reported. Per the authors' pipeline: Scientists estimated how many nucleated cells there were by amplifying reference gene primers. Using immunoSEQ multiplex PCR, the repertoire was profiled, and TCRdb retains in-frame clones only, with some absent. The D gene and trimming were derived from the DNA, and the V and J assignments and clone size from that table. The sample contains roughly 150,000 clones, approximately 88% of which appear only once. The CDR3 loop spans 15 amino acids. Trimming cost V 3 bases and J 6 bases; bases outside gene matches: 11. Germline lookup yields CDR1 SGDLS and CDR2 YYNGEE.

V and J are TRBV9 and TRBJ2-5; TRBD2 agrees at 7 bases. The receptor's source is a man aged 70 or older who had been exposed to COVID-19. The sequenced sample consisted of PBMCs or T cells enriched from blood (not recorded which). Here the CDR3 reads CASSARNGGLQTQYF. The CDR3 nucleotides are TGTGCCAGCAGCGCCCGCAACGGGGGGTTACAGACCCAGTACTTC. The complete variable domain, with remaining parts taken from reference TRBV9 and TRBJ2-5, reads DSGVTQTPKHLITATGQRVTLRCSPRSGDLSVYWYQQSLDQGLQFLIQYYNGEERAKGNILERFSAQQFPDLHSELNLSSLELGDSALYFCASSARNGGLQTQYFGPGTRLLVL.